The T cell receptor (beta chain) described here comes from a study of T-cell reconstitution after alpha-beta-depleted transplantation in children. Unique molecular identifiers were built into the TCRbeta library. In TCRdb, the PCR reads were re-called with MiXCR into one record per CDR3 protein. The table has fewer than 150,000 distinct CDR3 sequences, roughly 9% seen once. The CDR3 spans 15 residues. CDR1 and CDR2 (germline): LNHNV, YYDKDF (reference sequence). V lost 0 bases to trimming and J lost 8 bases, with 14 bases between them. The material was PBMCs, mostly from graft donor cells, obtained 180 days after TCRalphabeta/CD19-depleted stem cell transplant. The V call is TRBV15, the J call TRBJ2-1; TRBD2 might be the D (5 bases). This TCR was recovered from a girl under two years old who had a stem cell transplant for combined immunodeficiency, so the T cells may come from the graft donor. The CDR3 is CATSRELPGDDEQFF. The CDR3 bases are TGTGCCACCAGCAGAGAGCTTCCCGGGGATGATGAGCAGTTCTTC. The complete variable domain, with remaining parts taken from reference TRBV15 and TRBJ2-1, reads DAMVIQNPRYQVTQFGKPVTLSCSQTLNHNVMYWYQQKSSQAPKLLFHYYDKDFNNEADTPDNFQSRRPNTSFCFLDIRSPGLGDTAMYLCATSRELPGDDEQFFGPGTRLTVL.